Below, one T cell receptor (beta chain) is given with its context. The antigen remains undetermined. A second PCR of roughly 6 to 12 cycles used a sample-barcoded 5' primer and a J-beta primer mix. At least 2.5 million CDR3-containing paired-end reads were obtained per sample. TCRdb re-called the 5' RACE reads through MiXCR, storing one row per CDR3 protein. Of over a million distinct CDR3 sequences in the sample, 42% are singletons; the top ten hold roughly 7.9%. This specimen comes from a study of blood T cells in healthy people across ages. Study results and limitations: Unknown CMV status may confound age-related changes in expanded clones.

This CDR3 contains 17 residues. CDR1 is MNHEY and CDR2 is SMNVEV in the germline V gene (reference sequence). The V segment lost 1 base and the J segment 5 bases; nucleotides outside the gene matches: 7. The receptor comes from a woman between 18 and 30 years old in good health. Source material: blood. This chain uses TRBV27 with TRBJ2-2; 10 nucleotides align to TRBD2. The CDR3 protein is CASSLYELAGNTGELFF. The CDR3 DNA sequence: TGTGCCAGCAGTTTATATGAACTAGCGGGAAATACCGGGGAGCTGTTTTTT.